This TCR beta chain was obtained from a study of cytomegalovirus exposure and HLA in healthy donors. Study-wide results and caveats: Per a later analysis, HLA-associated TCR beta chains showed more clonal expansion than other, equally common TCR beta chains. For TCR beta chains, V- and J-gene trimming was later linked to a missense DCLRE1C variant.

Germline values: CDR1 ENHRY, CDR2 SYGVKD. CDR3 size: 14 residues. Unmatched junction bases numbered 11, after V lost 10 bases and J lost 3 bases. This clone occurred a few times. What it binds is not known. With 60 Vbeta and 13 Jbeta primers, the PCR was carried out. Clones were read by immunoSEQ multiplex PCR, and TCRdb kept only the in-frame ones, dropping some. This table holds 130,000 or so clones, around 10% found once. The gene calls are TRBV10-3 and TRBJ1-2; 7 bases are a match to TRBD1. The sample comprised PBMCs. The TCR comes from a middle-aged woman in good health and CMV-seropositive. CDR3 sequence (DNA): TGTGCCACCGTTCCTGACAGGGAATACTATGGCTACACCTTC. Translating gives CATVPDREYYGYTF.